What follows are 29 T cell receptor beta chains derived from one specimen sequenced in a study of graft-versus-host responses after intestinal transplantation. Assay: immunoSEQ multiplex PCR; the TCRdb copy retains only in-frame clones and omits some. This sample yields 80,000 to 100,000 clones, of which about 90% are seen a single time; roughly 0.069% belongs to the top ten. These receptors' antigens are unknown. The starting material was unstimulated CD8+ T cells sorted from spleen or lymph node cells, obtained before transplant. All receptors come from a human donor who was the organ donor for an intestinal transplant.

V usage is TRBV5-4 and J usage is TRBJ2-1, with 12 bases aligning to TRBD2. Germline loops: CDR1 SGHNT, CDR2 YYREEE (reference sequence). This CDR3 spans 16 amino acids. J gave up 0 bases and V 4 bases, and 2 bases lay outside the gene matches. The CDR3 DNA reads TGTGCCAGCAGCGGGGGACTAGCGGGCTCCTACAATGAGCAGTTCTTC. Amino acid sequence: CASSGGLAGSYNEQFF.

The chain carries TRBV7-6 and TRBJ2-2, with D perhaps TRBD1 (5 bases). Germline V gene data show CDR1 as SGHVS and CDR2 as FNYEAQ. Trimming removed 4 bases at V and 2 bases at J, with 14 bases between. CDR3 length: 16 residues. CDR3 protein: CASSSFGQRNTGELFF. The CDR3 DNA reads as TGTGCCAGCAGCTCCTTCGGACAACGAAACACCGGGGAGCTGTTTTTT.

The V and J genes are TRBV11-2 and TRBJ2-1, with TRBD2 identical over 7 bases. With V trimmed by 1 base and J by 0 bases, 6 bases remained unmatched. The CDR3 has 17 residues. Germline CDR1 reads SGHAT; CDR2 reads FQNNGV. The CDR3 nucleotides are TGTGCCAGCAGCTTAGGAAGAAGCGGGGTCTCCTACAATGAGCAGTTCTTC. Translated, it gives CASSLGRSGVSYNEQFF.

This sequence joins TRBV29-1 and TRBJ2-4; 9 bases agree with TRBD1. The CDR3 is 18 amino acids. Germline V gene lookup returns CDR1 SQVTM and CDR2 ANQGSEA. The trim removed 6 bases at V and 1 base at J, leaving 16 bases unmatched. CDR3 bases: TGCAGCGTCGAGGAAGACAGGGGGGTGGGCCTGGCCAAAAACATTCAGTACTTC. It yields the protein CSVEEDRGVGLAKNIQYF.

The CDR3 bases are TGTGCCAGCAGCAAAAAAAAGGCTCCCGGGACAGGGGGCGTTGAACTAGGTTACGAGCAGTACTTC. It codes for CASSKKKAPGTGGVELGYEQYF. The V gene is TRBV21-1, the J gene TRBJ2-7; the table's D call, TRBD1, was not checked against the DNA. TRBV21-1 is annotated as a pseudogene. The CDR3 spans 22 residues.

The chain employs TRBV9 and TRBJ2-1; 9 positions agree with TRBD2. Germline CDR1 SGDLS, CDR2 YYNGEE. V gave up 3 bases and J gave up 7 bases; unmatched junction bases: 5. The CDR3 sequence is 14 residues long. The CDR3 spells CASSESGLANEQFF. The CDR3 DNA reads TGTGCCAGCAGCGAAAGCGGACTAGCGAATGAGCAGTTCTTC.

V and J are TRBV9 and TRBJ2-5; D uncertain. The germline V gene has CDR1 SGDLS and CDR2 YYNGEE. The CDR3 loop spans 14 amino acids. V lost 2 bases, J lost 2 bases, and 10 bases lay in between. DNA for the CDR3: TGTGCCAGCAGCGTGGCGACAAATCAAGAGACCCAGTACTTC. Encoded protein: CASSVATNQETQYF.

The rearrangement joins TRBV5-4 to TRBJ2-3, with D perhaps matching TRBD2 (5 bases). Germline V gives CDR1 SGHNT, CDR2 YYREEE (reference sequence). This CDR3 is built from 14 residues. Trimming removed 4 bases at V and 2 bases at J, with 11 bases between. The CDR3 spells CASSPEDSTDTQYF. DNA of the CDR3: TGTGCCAGCAGCCCAGAGGACTCCACAGATACGCAGTATTTT.

The chain combines TRBV2 with TRBJ2-7; D possibly corresponds to TRBD1 (5 bases). The V gene lost 3 bases and the J gene lost 3 bases, with 24 bases spanning the gap. The CDR3 consists of 18 residues. Germline V gene data show CDR1 as SNHLY and CDR2 as FYNNEI. The CDR3 sequence: CASSDSGMQNSQDYEQYF. CDR3 nucleotides: TGTGCCAGCAGTGACTCAGGGATGCAAAACTCCCAAGACTACGAGCAGTACTTC.

The chain joins TRBV7-9 to TRBJ2-1; TRBD2 aligns across 9 bases. Per germline, CDR1 SEHNR and CDR2 FQNEAQ (reference sequence). With V trimmed by 4 bases and J by 1 base, 11 bases remained unmatched. CDR3 size: 18 residues. The CDR3 reads CASSSRPRTSESYNEQFF. CDR3 nucleotides: TGTGCCAGCAGCTCACGCCCCCGGACTAGCGAGTCCTACAATGAGCAGTTCTTC.

The chain links TRBV19 to TRBJ2-7; D is perhaps TRBD1 (6 bases). Germline loops: CDR1 LNHDA, CDR2 SQIVND (reference sequence). The CDR3 is 15 amino acids. The V gene lost 3 bases and the J gene lost 5 bases, with 17 bases spanning the gap. The CDR3 DNA sequence: TGTGCCAGTAGTATGTGGTTGGGGGCGGAGAACGAGCAGTACTTC. Its translation is CASSMWLGAENEQYF.

This clone was recorded a few times. This chain uses TRBV4-1 with TRBJ1-3; D not resolved. Germline V gives CDR1 MGHRA, CDR2 YSYEKL. The CDR3 is 15 residues long. V gave up 3 bases and J gave up 8 bases, with 17 bases separating them. CDR3 sequence (DNA): TGCGCCAGCAGCCAGATTCAGAATCGGGGAGACACCATATATTTT. Translated: CASSQIQNRGDTIYF.

The chain joins TRBV29-1 to TRBJ2-2, with TRBD2 as a possible D gene (5 bases). V was shortened by 8 bases and J by 5 bases, with 9 bases between the two germline ends. Germline V gene sequence: CDR1 SQVTM, CDR2 ANQGSEA. The CDR3 runs 11 residues. CDR3 DNA sequence: TGCAGCACATGGACTACCGGGGAGCTGTTTTTT. Its protein product is CSTWTTGELFF.

This rearrangement joins TRBV7-8 to TRBJ2-1; 7 bases align to TRBD1. The germline V gene has CDR1 SGHVS and CDR2 FQNEAQ. CDR3 length: 15 residues. Trimming removed 2 bases from V and 5 bases from J; junction bases left unmatched: 6. The CDR3 region is CASSLMGQPNNEQFF. The CDR3, as DNA: TGTGCCAGCAGCTTAATGGGACAGCCGAACAATGAGCAGTTCTTC.

This sequence joins TRBV4-1 and TRBJ2-1; 9 bases fit TRBD2. The junction had 17 bases not matched to a gene; V was cut back by 6 bases and J by 8 bases. The CDR3 consists of 17 residues. CDR1 MGHRA and CDR2 YSYEKL come from the germline V gene. The CDR3 nucleotides read TGCGCCAGCAGACGTGATCAGAGTAGCGGGAGTTTCTATGAGCAGTTCTTC. It codes for CASRRDQSSGSFYEQFF.

The chain carries TRBV11-3 and TRBJ2-3; tentative D call: TRBD2 (5 bases). Germline assignment: CDR1 SGHNT and CDR2 YENEEA. This CDR3 contains 15 residues. V was cut by 2 bases and J by 5 bases, with 14 bases left in between. The CDR3 sequence is CASSLRGLEEDTQYF. The CDR3 nucleotides read TGTGCCAGCAGCTTACGCGGACTCGAGGAAGATACGCAGTATTTT.

The V call is TRBV28, the J call TRBJ2-7; D uncertain. CDR3 length: 12 residues. CDR1 is MDHEN, CDR2 SYDVKM, per germline. V lost 6 bases to trimming and J lost 3 bases, with 9 bases between them. CDR3 amino acids: CASSPVLYEQYF. For the CDR3, the DNA is TGTGCCAGCAGCCCCGTCCTCTACGAGCAGTACTTC.

The count of this clone is one. The V call is TRBV25-1, the J call TRBJ1-2; 7 positions match TRBD1. The germline CDR1 and CDR2 sequences are MGHDK and SYGVNS. The CDR3 totals 15 residues. V shed 1 base, J shed 2 bases, and the junction held 4 bases outside the gene matches. CDR3 sequence reads: CASSEWGQRNYGYTF. DNA for the CDR3: TGTGCCAGCAGTGAATGGGGACAGAGGAACTATGGCTACACCTTC.

This sequence joins TRBV7-3 and TRBJ2-1; 8 bases are a match to TRBD2. This CDR3 has 14 residues. Germline CDR1 is SGHTA and CDR2 is FQGTGA. V lost 5 bases to trimming and J lost 9 bases; unmatched junction nucleotides: 9. CDR3 sequence (DNA): TGTGCCAGCAGCCCAACGGGAGGGAGCGGTGAGCAGTTCTTC. This translates into CASSPTGGSGEQFF.

The chain is built from TRBV27 and TRBJ2-3; D might be TRBD2 (6 bases). Germline values: CDR1 MNHEY, CDR2 SMNVEV (reference sequence). The CDR3 runs to 15 residues. Deletions cut 2 bases from V and 4 bases from J, with 13 bases between. The CDR3 loop is CASSLTHGGADTQYF. As DNA, the CDR3 is TGTGCCAGCAGTTTAACCCATGGAGGGGCAGATACGCAGTATTTT.

V and J are TRBV28 and TRBJ1-5, with 9 positions matching TRBD1. J was trimmed by 7 bases and V by 5 bases; bases with no gene match: 9. The CDR3 has 15 amino acids. Germline loops: CDR1 MDHEN, CDR2 SYDVKM. Here the CDR3 reads CASSPRGTGRQPQHF. The CDR3 DNA sequence: TGTGCCAGCAGTCCACGGGGGACAGGGCGCCAGCCCCAGCATTTT.

This clone came up once. The chain joins TRBV10-3 to TRBJ2-2; 7 bases line up with TRBD2. Trimming took 6 bases from V and 1 from J; bases not matched to a gene: 11. Germline V gives CDR1 ENHRY, CDR2 SYGVKD. The CDR3 totals 17 residues. The CDR3 is CAIRVTSDPRNTGELFF. CDR3 nucleotide sequence: TGTGCCATCAGGGTTACTAGCGACCCCCGGAACACCGGGGAGCTGTTTTTT.

The V call is TRBV28, the J call TRBJ1-5, with D possibly TRBD1 on 5 matching bases. V dropped 6 bases and J dropped 1 base, with 10 bases sitting between them. CDR3 length: 14 amino acids. Germline V gene data show CDR1 as MDHEN and CDR2 as SYDVKM. CDR3 protein: CASRPGLSNQPQHF. The CDR3 DNA is TGTGCCAGCAGGCCAGGGTTGAGCAATCAGCCCCAGCATTTT.

The chain recombines TRBV5-1 with TRBJ2-3, with a tentative D call TRBD1 (5 bases). Germline V lookup: CDR1 SGHRS, CDR2 YFSETQ. Trimming left V 0 bases short and J 2 bases short, with 7 bases between. This CDR3 is built from 14 residues. The CDR3 protein is CASSLGQITDTQYF. CDR3 DNA: TGCGCCAGCAGCTTGGGACAGATCACAGATACGCAGTATTTT.

The chain employs TRBV4-1 and TRBJ2-2; 7 positions agree with TRBD1. Germline V lookup: CDR1 MGHRA, CDR2 YSYEKL. CDR3 length: 16 residues. The V gene end was trimmed by 4 bases and the J gene end by 5 bases; junction bases not matched to a gene: 10. CDR3 sequence: CASSLPTGYRTGELFF. CDR3 in DNA: TGCGCCAGCAGCCTGCCGACAGGGTACCGGACCGGGGAGCTGTTTTTT.

The chain combines TRBV7-6 with TRBJ2-2; a weak D match, TRBD1 (5 bases). The V gene's germline CDR1 is SGHVS and CDR2 FNYEAQ. The CDR3 runs to 14 residues. Trimming removed 5 bases from V and 3 bases from J, with 10 bases in between. The CDR3 nucleotides read TGTGCCAGCAGCCTAGGGGCTTACACCGGGGAGCTGTTTTTT. Amino acids: CASSLGAYTGELFF.

Only one count was recorded for this clone. The genes are TRBV2 and TRBJ1-2, with D possibly matching TRBD1 (5 bases). The CDR3 length is 16 residues. The V gene lost 0 bases and the J gene lost 7 bases, with 18 bases spanning the gap. The V gene's germline CDR1 is SNHLY and CDR2 FYNNEI. This chain's CDR3 is CASSEALSGKVFGYTF. The CDR3 region has the DNA TGTGCCAGCAGTGAAGCGCTATCAGGGAAGGTCTTTGGCTACACCTTC.

The chain links TRBV7-9 to TRBJ1-2, with D perhaps TRBD1 (5 bases). Germline V CDR1 and CDR2: SEHNR, FQNEAQ (reference sequence). The CDR3 consists of 14 residues. V gave up 8 bases and J gave up 3 bases, with 16 bases separating them. The CDR3 DNA sequence: TGTGCCAGCGAACTCTCGGGGGTAGACTATGGCTACACCTTC. This codes for CASELSGVDYGYTF.

The rearrangement uses TRBV12-5 and TRBJ1-2; D possibly corresponds to TRBD1 (5 bases). The germline CDR1 and CDR2 sequences are LGHNT and FRNRAP. Trimming removed 2 bases from V and 8 bases from J, with 12 bases in between. The length of the CDR3 is 13 residues. CDR3 region: CASGLWDFHGYTF. CDR3 DNA sequence: TGTGCTAGTGGTTTGTGGGACTTCCACGGCTACACCTTC.